This T cell receptor (beta chain) was observed in a study of response to subunit inactivated influenza vaccine. Study conclusions and caveats: Authors suggested few new T cells are recruited by each seasonal influenza vaccination.

The ends were cut back, 6 bases at V and 0 bases at J, with 12 bases in the middle. Germline CDR1 is SGHTA and CDR2 is FQGNSA. The CDR3 contains 14 residues. This clonotype was seen a few times. Its antigen remains unknown. TCRdb reanalysed the RT-PCR reads using MiXCR and keeps one entry per CDR3 protein. The profile shows approximately 700,000 distinct CDR3 sequences, 15% to 19% of them singletons. This rearrangement joins TRBV7-2 to TRBJ2-7; D uncertain. The clonotype was recovered from a man in his fifties or sixties who received an inactivated influenza vaccine. The sequenced sample was PBMCs from blood, obtained 12 days after vaccination. The CDR3, as DNA: TGTGCCAGCAGGCCAGGTTGGAGCTCCTACGAGCAGTACTTC. Protein product: CASRPGWSSYEQYF.